The 17 T cell receptor beta chains reported below all come from one sample, sequenced in a study of blood T cell repertoires in COVID-19. Produced via immunoSEQ multiplex PCR; TCRdb's table is partial and in-frame only. In the table there are over 200,000 clones, more than 75% of which are singletons. The sequencing input was peripheral blood. Receptors were obtained from a man aged 35-49 years who had recovered from COVID-19.

The J gene is TRBJ2-5, the V gene TRBV6-5; 9 bases are a match to TRBD1. With 6 bases clipped from V and 5 bases from J, the junction kept 10 bases outside the gene matches. From germline, CDR1 is MNHEY and CDR2 SVGAGI. This CDR3 contains 15 residues. The chain's CDR3 is CASSPPGQGGETQYF. The CDR3 nucleotides are TGTGCCAGCAGCCCCCCGGGACAGGGAGGGGAGACCCAGTACTTC.

This chain connects TRBV7-6 to TRBJ2-5, with a weak D call TRBD2 (6 bases). CDR1 is SGHVS and CDR2 is FNYEAQ in the germline V gene. Trimming stripped 6 bases from V and 2 bases from J, with 19 bases between. CDR3 size: 16 residues. CDR3 nucleotide sequence: TGTGCCAGCAGTCCCCTCGTGGGGGGAAGTCAAGAGACCCAGTACTTC. Residues: CASSPLVGGSQETQYF.

The chain has TRBV10-3 and TRBJ2-1, with 10 positions matching TRBD2. V was pared by 4 bases and J by 6 bases, with 3 bases of the junction left unmatched. Germline V CDR1 and CDR2: ENHRY, SYGVKD. The length of the CDR3 is 14 residues. The CDR3 sequence is CAISGSGGLNEQFF. The CDR3 nucleotides read TGTGCCATCAGTGGTAGCGGGGGGCTCAATGAGCAGTTCTTC.

The chain is built from TRBV5-1 and TRBJ2-5, with TRBD2 matching over 13 bases. The CDR3 extends over 16 amino acids. Germline-derived CDR1 and CDR2 are SGHRS and YFSETQ. With V trimmed by 0 bases and J by 5 bases, 4 bases remained unmatched. For the CDR3, the DNA is TGCGCCAGCAGCTTGGAGACTAGCGGGAGGTTGGAGACCCAGTACTTC. This translates into CASSLETSGRLETQYF.

The rearrangement links TRBV27 to TRBJ1-1; the D gene is possibly TRBD1 (5 bases). Germline V gives CDR1 MNHEY, CDR2 SMNVEV (reference sequence). V was shortened by 3 bases and J by 4 bases, with 12 bases between the two germline ends. The CDR3 length is 14 residues. CDR3 DNA: TGTGCCAGCAGTTTTTCAGGGTTCGGCACTGAAGCTTTCTTT. Its protein is CASSFSGFGTEAFF.

The V call is TRBV7-9, the J call TRBJ1-2; 8 positions agree with TRBD1. The CDR3 runs 15 residues. Germline values: CDR1 SEHNR, CDR2 FQNEAQ (reference sequence). Trimming removed 4 bases from V and 0 bases from J; junction bases left unmatched: 4. The CDR3 nucleotides are TGTGCCAGCAGCTCCCCGGGACAGGCTAACTATGGCTACACCTTC. As protein: CASSSPGQANYGYTF. The full variable domain, completed using reference TRBV7-9 and TRBJ1-2, is DTGVSQNPRHKITKRGQNVTFRCDPISEHNRLYWYRQTLGQGPEFLTYFQNEAQLEKSRLLSDRFSAERPKGSFSTLEIQRTEQGDSAMYLCASSSPGQANYGYTFGSGTRLTVV.

This rearrangement joins TRBV11-2 to TRBJ2-3; D unresolved. The CDR3 is made up of 14 amino acids. V lost 5 bases, J lost 4 bases, and 13 bases lay in between. Germline CDR1 and CDR2: SGHAT and FQNNGV. The DNA of the CDR3 is TGTGCCAGCAGCCTAAGCGTTCAGCCAGATACGCAGTATTTT. Translated, it gives CASSLSVQPDTQYF.

This chain connects TRBV4-3 to TRBJ2-1; 7 nucleotides agree with TRBD2. The CDR3 sequence is 17 residues long. With 1 base clipped from V and 0 bases from J, the junction kept 6 bases outside the gene matches. The germline V gene has CDR1 LGHNA and CDR2 YSLEER. CDR3 protein: CASSQGGRAFSYNEQFF. The CDR3 nucleotides read TGCGCCAGCAGCCAAGGAGGGAGGGCCTTCTCCTACAATGAGCAGTTCTTC.

The chain joins TRBV6-5 to TRBJ2-7; TRBD2 is a possible D gene (6 bases). The CDR3 is made up of 15 amino acids. V was clipped by 6 bases and J by 2 bases, with 17 bases between them. Germline V gene data show CDR1 as MNHEY and CDR2 as SVGAGI. The CDR3 DNA follows: TGTGCCAGCAGCGGACTAAGGGAATCCGCCTACGAGCAGTACTTC. This translates into CASSGLRESAYEQYF.

The CDR3 protein is CASSAPRGVWNEQFF. The CDR3 DNA reads TGTGCCAGCAGCGCCCCAAGGGGCGTGTGGAATGAGCAGTTCTTC. The chain has TRBV5-4 and TRBJ2-1, with D perhaps TRBD1 (5 bases). CDR1 is SGHNT and CDR2 is YYREEE in the germline V gene (reference sequence). The CDR3 has 15 amino acids. The V gene lost 4 bases and the J gene lost 7 bases, with 18 bases spanning the gap.

The rearrangement uses TRBV4-1 and TRBJ2-3; 11 bases align to TRBD2. With V trimmed by 1 base and J by 2 bases, 2 bases remained unmatched. CDR3 length equals 16 residues. Germline V gene sequence: CDR1 MGHRA, CDR2 YSYEKL. The CDR3 region is CASSQGLAGITDTQYF. DNA for the CDR3: TGCGCCAGCAGCCAAGGACTAGCGGGAATCACAGATACGCAGTATTTT.

The CDR3 loop is CASSRTGLDISDTQYF. DNA of the CDR3: TGTGCCAGCAGCCGGACAGGGTTAGATATTTCAGATACGCAGTATTTT. This chain joins TRBV5-8 and TRBJ2-3; 8 nucleotides agree with TRBD1. The CDR3 runs 16 residues. Losses at the gene ends were 4 bases for V and 4 bases for J; bases not matched to a gene: 11. The V gene's germline CDR1 is SGHTS and CDR2 YDEGEE.

The CDR3 loop is CASSLGLAGSSTQYF. As DNA, the CDR3 is TGTGCCAGCAGCTTAGGGTTGGCTGGGAGTAGTACGCAGTATTTT. This chain connects TRBV11-3 to TRBJ2-3; TRBD2 might be the D (5 bases). The V gene lost 1 base and the J gene lost 8 bases, with 16 bases spanning the gap. Germline CDR1 and CDR2: SGHNT and YENEEA. There are 15 residues in the CDR3.

The chain combines TRBV5-1 with TRBJ1-5; unclear D gene. Trimming cost V 0 bases and J 5 bases, with 6 bases left between them. The CDR3 sequence is 13 residues long. Germline V lookup: CDR1 SGHRS, CDR2 YFSETQ. The CDR3 DNA sequence: TGCGCCAGCAGCTTGGCGTCAGATCAGCCCCAGCATTTT. Translated: CASSLASDQPQHF.

This rearrangement joins TRBV12-5 to TRBJ2-7, with 10 bases fitting TRBD1. The junction had 3 bases not matched to a gene; V was cut back by 2 bases and J by 2 bases. The CDR3 has 15 amino acids. CDR1 and CDR2 (germline): LGHNT, FRNRAP. The CDR3 here is CASGLRQGAAYEQYF. In nucleotides, the CDR3 is TGTGCTAGTGGTTTGAGACAGGGGGCTGCCTACGAGCAGTACTTC.

The chain carries TRBV7-9 and TRBJ2-7; 7 bases map to TRBD1. The CDR3 totals 15 residues. Germline V gene data show CDR1 as SEHNR and CDR2 as FQNEAQ (reference sequence). The ends lost 5 bases at V and 2 bases at J; junction bases unmatched: 9. Here the CDR3 DNA reads TGTGCCAGCAGCCAGAAGACAGGGAATGCCTACGAGCAGTACTTC. It encodes CASSQKTGNAYEQYF.

The rearrangement links TRBV5-8 to TRBJ1-2, with a possible D match to TRBD1 (6 bases). V was cut by 0 bases and J by 4 bases, with 16 bases left in between. The CDR3 runs 16 residues. From germline, CDR1 is SGHTS and CDR2 YDEGEE. The CDR3 DNA is TGTGCCAGCAGCTTGGACAGGGTGGGAAGTCTCTATGGCTACACCTTC. Residues: CASSLDRVGSLYGYTF.